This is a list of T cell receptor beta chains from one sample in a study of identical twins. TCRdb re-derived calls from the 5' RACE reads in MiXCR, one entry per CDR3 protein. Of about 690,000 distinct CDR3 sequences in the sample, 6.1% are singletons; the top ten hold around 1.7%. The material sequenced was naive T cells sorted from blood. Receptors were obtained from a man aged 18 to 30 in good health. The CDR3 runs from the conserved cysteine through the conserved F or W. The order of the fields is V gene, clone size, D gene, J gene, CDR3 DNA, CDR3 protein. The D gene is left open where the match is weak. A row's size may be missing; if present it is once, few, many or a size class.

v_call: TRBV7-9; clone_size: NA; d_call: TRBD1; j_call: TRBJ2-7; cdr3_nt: TGTGCCAGCAGCTTACTGGACAGGGCGTCCTACGAGCAGTACTTC; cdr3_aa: CASSLLDRASYEQYF
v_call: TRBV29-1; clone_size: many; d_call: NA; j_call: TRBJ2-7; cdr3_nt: TGCAGCGTTGAAGCAGGGAGCTACGAGCAGTACTTC; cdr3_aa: CSVEAGSYEQYF
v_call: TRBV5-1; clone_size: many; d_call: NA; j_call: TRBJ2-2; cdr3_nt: TGCGCCAGCAGCACCACAGGGACGCCTAACACCGGGGAGCTGTTTTTT; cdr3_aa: CASSTTGTPNTGELFF
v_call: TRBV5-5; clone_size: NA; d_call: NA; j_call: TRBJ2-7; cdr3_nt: TGTGCCGAATACTGGGATCAGAGGCTCTACGAGCAGTACTTC; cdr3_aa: CAEYWDQRLYEQYF
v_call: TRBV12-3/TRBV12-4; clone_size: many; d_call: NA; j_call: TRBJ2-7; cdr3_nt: TGTGCCAGCACCCGGGCAGCTCAATATTACGAGCAGTACTTC; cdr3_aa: CASTRAAQYYEQYF
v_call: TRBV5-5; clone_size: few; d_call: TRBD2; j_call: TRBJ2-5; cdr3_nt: TGTGCCAGCAGCCATGGACTAGCGGGAGCGGCGCCCCAGTACTTC; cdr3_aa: CASSHGLAGAAPQYF
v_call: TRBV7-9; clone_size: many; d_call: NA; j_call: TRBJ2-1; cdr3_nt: TGTGCCAGCAGCTCCCTGGGGGGAAGAGGCAATGAGCAGTTCTTC; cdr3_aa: CASSSLGGRGNEQFF
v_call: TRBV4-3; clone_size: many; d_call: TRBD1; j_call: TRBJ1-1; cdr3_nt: TGCGCCAGCAGCCAAGATCGGACAGGCGTGGCTTTCTTT; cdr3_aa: CASSQDRTGVAFF
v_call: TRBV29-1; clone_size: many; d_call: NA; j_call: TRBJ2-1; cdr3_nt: TGCAGCACAGCCCCGTACAATGAGCAGTTCTTC; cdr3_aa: CSTAPYNEQFF
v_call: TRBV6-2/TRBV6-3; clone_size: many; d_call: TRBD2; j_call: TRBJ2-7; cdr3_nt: TGTGCCAGCAGTTACTCGAGTCCCAGCGGGAGGGCGAGCGAGCAGTACTTC; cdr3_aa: CASSYSSPSGRASEQYF
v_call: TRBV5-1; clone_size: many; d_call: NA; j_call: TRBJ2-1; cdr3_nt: TGCGCCAGCAGCCCACAACCCAGGGACAATGAGCAGTTCTTC; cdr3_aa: CASSPQPRDNEQFF
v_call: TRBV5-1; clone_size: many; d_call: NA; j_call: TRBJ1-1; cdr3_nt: TGCGCCAGCAGCCACGAGATGTTCACTGAAGCTTTCTTT; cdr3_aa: CASSHEMFTEAFF
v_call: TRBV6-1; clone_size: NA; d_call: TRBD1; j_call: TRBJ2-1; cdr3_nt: TGTGCCAGCAGTCCGACAGGGGATTATGAGCAGTTCTTC; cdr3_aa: CASSPTGDYEQFF
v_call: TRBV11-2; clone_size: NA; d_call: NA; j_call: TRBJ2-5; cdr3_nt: TGTGCCAGCAGCTTAACCTTTGTGGAGACCCAGTACTTC; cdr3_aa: CASSLTFVETQYF
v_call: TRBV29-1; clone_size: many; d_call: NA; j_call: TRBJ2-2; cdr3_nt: TGCAGCGTTGTCGGGTCCGGGGAGCTGTTTTTT; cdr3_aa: CSVVGSGELFF
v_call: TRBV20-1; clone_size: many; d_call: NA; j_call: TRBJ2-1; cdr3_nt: TGCAGTGCTGACTGGAGTTCCCCCAATGAGCAGTTCTTC; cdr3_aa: CSADWSSPNEQFF
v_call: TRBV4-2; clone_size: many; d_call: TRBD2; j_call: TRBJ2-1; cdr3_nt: TGTGCCAGCAGCCTCACTCTAGCGGACTCCTACAATGAGCAGTTCTTC; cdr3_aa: CASSLTLADSYNEQFF
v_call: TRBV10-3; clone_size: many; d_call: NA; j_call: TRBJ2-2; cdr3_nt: TGTGCCATCAACGGACGGGACAACACCGGGGAGCTGTTTTTT; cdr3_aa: CAINGRDNTGELFF
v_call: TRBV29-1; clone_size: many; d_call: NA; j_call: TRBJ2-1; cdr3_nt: TGCAGCGTTGAGCTCGGAGGGGGGCACAATGAGCAGTTCTTC; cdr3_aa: CSVELGGGHNEQFF
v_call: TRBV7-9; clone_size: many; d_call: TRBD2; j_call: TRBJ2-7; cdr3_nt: TGTGCCAGCAGCTTCATAAGGCGGGAGGCAAGGTACGAGCAGTACTTC; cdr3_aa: CASSFIRREARYEQYF
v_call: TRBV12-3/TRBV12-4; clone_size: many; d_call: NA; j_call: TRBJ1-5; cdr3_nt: TGTGCCAGCACCATCTCACAGGGAAATCAGCCCCAGCATTTT; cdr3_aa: CASTISQGNQPQHF
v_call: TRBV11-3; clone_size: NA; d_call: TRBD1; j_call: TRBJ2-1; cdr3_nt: TGTGCCAGCAGCTCAAGGGGACAGGGCAATGAGCAGTTCTTC; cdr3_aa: CASSSRGQGNEQFF
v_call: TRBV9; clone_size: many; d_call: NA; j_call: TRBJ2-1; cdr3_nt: TGTGCCAGCAGAGGGCCTCTTTCCCCCAATGAGCAGTTCTTC; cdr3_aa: CASRGPLSPNEQFF
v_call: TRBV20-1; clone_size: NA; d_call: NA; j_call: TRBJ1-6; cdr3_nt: TGCAGTGCTAGGGATACCGGGACAATTGATAATTCACCCCTCCACTTT; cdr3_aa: CSARDTGTIDNSPLHF
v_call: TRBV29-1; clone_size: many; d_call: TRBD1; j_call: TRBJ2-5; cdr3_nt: TGCAGCGTCGGATCGACAGGGCCGGAGACCCAGTACTTC; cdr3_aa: CSVGSTGPETQYF
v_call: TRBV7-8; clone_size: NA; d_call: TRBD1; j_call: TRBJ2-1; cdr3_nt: TGTGCCAGCAGCCCCCGCCGGGACAGGGGCCCTAATGAGCAGTTCTTC; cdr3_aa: CASSPRRDRGPNEQFF
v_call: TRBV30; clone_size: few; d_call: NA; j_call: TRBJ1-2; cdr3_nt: TGTGCCTGGAGACCGTCGTATGGCTACACCTTC; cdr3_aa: CAWRPSYGYTF
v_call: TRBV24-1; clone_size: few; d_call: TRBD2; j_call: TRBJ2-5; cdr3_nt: TGTGCCACCGCGGCGGGAGAAGAGACCCAGTACTTC; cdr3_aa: CATAAGEETQYF
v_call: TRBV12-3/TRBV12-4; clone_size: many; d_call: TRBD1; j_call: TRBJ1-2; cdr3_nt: TGTGCCAGCAGCCTCAGACAGGGGATTAACTATGGCTACACCTTC; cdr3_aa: CASSLRQGINYGYTF
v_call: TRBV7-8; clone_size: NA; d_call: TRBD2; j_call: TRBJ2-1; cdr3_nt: TGTGCCAGCAGCTACGTGACTAGCGGGAAAAATGAGCAGTTCTTC; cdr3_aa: CASSYVTSGKNEQFF
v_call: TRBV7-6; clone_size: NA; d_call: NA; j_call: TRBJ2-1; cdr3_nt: TGTGCCAGCAGCTTAGTGAAGGAGGGGGTTGAGCAGTTCTTC; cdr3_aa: CASSLVKEGVEQFF
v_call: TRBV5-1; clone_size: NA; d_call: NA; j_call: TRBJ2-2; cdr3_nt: TGCGCCAGCAGTGGGCACCCCGGGCCGAACACCGGGGAGCTGTTTTTT; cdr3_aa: CASSGHPGPNTGELFF
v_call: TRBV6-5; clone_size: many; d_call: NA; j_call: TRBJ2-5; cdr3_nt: TGTGCCAGCAGTTACGCTAGGGCCAGGGCACAAGAGACCCAGTACTTC; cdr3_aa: CASSYARARAQETQYF
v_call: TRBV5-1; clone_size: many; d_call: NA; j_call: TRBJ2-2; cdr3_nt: TGCGCCAGCAGCTTGACAGGGTCGGACACCGGGGAGCTGTTTTTT; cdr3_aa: CASSLTGSDTGELFF
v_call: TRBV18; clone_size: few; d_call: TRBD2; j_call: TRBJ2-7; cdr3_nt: TGTGCCAGCTCAGCCACGGACAGAGCGGGGGTCGATCGCTCCTACGAGCAGTACTTC; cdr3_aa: CASSATDRAGVDRSYEQYF
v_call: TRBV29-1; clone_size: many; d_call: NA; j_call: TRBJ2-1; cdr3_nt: TGCAGCGTTGGTAGTGGGCTGGGTTCCTACAATGAGCAGTTCTTC; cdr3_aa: CSVGSGLGSYNEQFF
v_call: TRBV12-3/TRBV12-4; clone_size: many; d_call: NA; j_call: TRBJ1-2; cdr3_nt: TGTGCCAGCAGTTTAACGCTCGATTACTATGGCTACACCTTC; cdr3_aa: CASSLTLDYYGYTF
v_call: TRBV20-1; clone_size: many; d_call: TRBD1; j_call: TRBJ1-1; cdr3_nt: TGCAGTGCCAGAGAGGACAGGGGGCTGAGAATAGACTTT; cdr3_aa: CSAREDRGLRIDF
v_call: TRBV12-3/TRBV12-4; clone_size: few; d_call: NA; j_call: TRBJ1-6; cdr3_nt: TGTGCCAGCAGTCCGACCGGGACGGACAATTCACCCCTCCACTTT; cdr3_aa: CASSPTGTDNSPLHF
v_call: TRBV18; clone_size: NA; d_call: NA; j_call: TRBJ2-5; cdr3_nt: TGTGCCAGCTCACCTCCGGGGGCGTCAGAGACCCAGTACTTC; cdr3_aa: CASSPPGASETQYF
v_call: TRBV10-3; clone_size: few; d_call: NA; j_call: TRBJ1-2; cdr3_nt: TGTGCCATCAGTGATTCGGGGGAGGCGGGCTACACCTTC; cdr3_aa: CAISDSGEAGYTF
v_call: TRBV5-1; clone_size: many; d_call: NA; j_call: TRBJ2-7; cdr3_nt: TGCGCCAGCAGCTTGGGTGGGGCCGCCTACGAGCAGTACTTC; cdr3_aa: CASSLGGAAYEQYF
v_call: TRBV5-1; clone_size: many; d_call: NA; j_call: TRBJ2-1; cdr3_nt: TGCGCCAGCAGCTTGGCCACGGGAAGAAATGAGCAGTTCTTC; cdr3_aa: CASSLATGRNEQFF
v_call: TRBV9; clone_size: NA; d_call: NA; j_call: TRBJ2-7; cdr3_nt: TGTGCCAGCATGGAGGAACAGGCCATCCCATACGAGCAGTACTTC; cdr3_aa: CASMEEQAIPYEQYF
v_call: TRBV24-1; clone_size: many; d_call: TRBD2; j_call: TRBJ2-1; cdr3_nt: TGTGCCACCAGTGATTTACTAGCGGGAGACAATGAGCAGTTCTTC; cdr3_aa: CATSDLLAGDNEQFF
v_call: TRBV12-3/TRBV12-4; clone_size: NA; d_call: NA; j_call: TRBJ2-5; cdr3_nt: TGTGCCAGCAGTCCCACCCGGGCCTTTCAAGAGACCCAGTACTTC; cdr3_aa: CASSPTRAFQETQYF
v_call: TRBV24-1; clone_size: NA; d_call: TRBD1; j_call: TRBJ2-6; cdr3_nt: TGTGCCACCAGTGAGCTTGGACAGGCCCGCTCTGGGGCCAACGTCCTGACTTTC; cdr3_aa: CATSELGQARSGANVLTF
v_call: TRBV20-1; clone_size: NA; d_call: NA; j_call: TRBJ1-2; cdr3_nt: TGCAGCAAAGAGGGGGACGGCTATGGCTACACCTTC; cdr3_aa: CSKEGDGYGYTF
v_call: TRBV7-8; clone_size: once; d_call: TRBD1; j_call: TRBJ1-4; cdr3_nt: TGTGCCAGCAGCCAATCGACAGGGAATGAAAAACTGTTTTTT; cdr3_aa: CASSQSTGNEKLFF